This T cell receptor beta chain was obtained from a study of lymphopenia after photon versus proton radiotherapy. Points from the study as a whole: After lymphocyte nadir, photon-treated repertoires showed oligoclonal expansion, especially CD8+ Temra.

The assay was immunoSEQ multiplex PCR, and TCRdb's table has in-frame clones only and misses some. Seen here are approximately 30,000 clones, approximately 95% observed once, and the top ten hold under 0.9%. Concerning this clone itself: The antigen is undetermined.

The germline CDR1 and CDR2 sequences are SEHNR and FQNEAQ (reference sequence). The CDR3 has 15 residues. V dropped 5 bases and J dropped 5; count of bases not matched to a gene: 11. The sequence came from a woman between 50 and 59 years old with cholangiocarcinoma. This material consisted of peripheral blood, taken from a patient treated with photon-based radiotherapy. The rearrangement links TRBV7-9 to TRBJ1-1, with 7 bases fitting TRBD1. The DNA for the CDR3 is TGTGCCAGCAGCCCCGGCAGGGGGGGCAGGACTGAAGCTTTCTTT. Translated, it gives CASSPGRGGRTEAFF.